This T cell receptor beta chain was identified during a study of OX40 agonist ivuxolimab in advanced cancers. Regarding the study as a whole: Expansion of clones was among the lowest in partial responders at 0.1-3.0 mg/kg. Low levels of normalized T-cell clonal expansion also appeared in some nonresponders. CD4+ T cells averaged fewer expanded clones than CD8+ T cells. Which antigen the expanded peripheral T cells recognized is unknown.

Method: immunoSEQ multiplex PCR; TCRdb's copy keeps in-frame clones and lacks some. The sample lists approximately 87,000 clones, about 92% occurring once. Points on this clone: Its antigen is unidentified.

Trimming cost V 4 bases and J 4 bases, with 11 bases left between them. This CDR3 is 13 amino acids long. V is TRBV5-3 and J is TRBJ1-2; no definite D call. TRBV5-3 is known as an ORF, though its function is uncertain. The source material was CD4+ or CD8+ T cells sorted from blood, sampled in a trial of the OX40 agonist ivuxolimab. The receptor was derived from an adult with an advanced solid tumor such as melanoma, head and neck, liver or kidney cancer. The CDR3 nucleotides read TGTGCCAGAAGCCTCCGTGAAGTCTATGGCTACACCTTC. It is translated as CARSLREVYGYTF.